This T cell receptor (beta chain) appears in the sequencing data of a study of blood T cells in healthy people across ages. In its sample, this clonotype was seen a few times. Each sample provided at least 6 micrograms of extracted total RNA. The V end was cut by 4 bases, the J end by 4 bases, with 16 bases between. This CDR3 has 15 residues. The germline V gene encodes CDR1 LGHNA and CDR2 YSLEER. Together with a sample-barcoded 5' primer, a J-beta primer mix was included in a second PCR lasting about 7 to 11 cycles. Each of the cDNA molecules was tagged by a template-switch adaptor with 12 random nucleotides. TCRdb re-called the 5' RACE reads with MiXCR, one entry per CDR3 protein. Of 450,000 to 600,000 distinct CDR3 sequences detected, about 29% appear once; the ten largest clones hold about 3.3%. These records were also assigned to another study, of T cells of mothers and their children. As that report states: The study sampled a few healthy Caucasian mothers and their six children.

Sequencing input: blood. The chain has TRBV4-3 and TRBJ1-2, with D hard to call. The TCR was taken from a boy younger than 10 in good health. Written as DNA, the CDR3 is TGCGCCAGCAGCCTCAATGCCGCAGGCGGCTATGGCTACACCTTC. Amino acid sequence: CASSLNAAGGYGYTF.